Below, 31 T cell receptor beta chains from the same sample are listed, as sequenced in a study of T cells in tuberculosis. Time point noted: new active TB diagnosis, blood taken before or within 7 days of starting treatment. Assay used: immunoSEQ multiplex PCR; TCRdb lists only in-frame clones, some missing. The sample has under 40,000 clones, more than 70% seen once. Sequenced here: PBMCs, sampled at tuberculosis diagnosis. The receptors shown here come from an adult with tuberculosis.

This clone was recorded once. This chain uses TRBV5-1 with TRBJ2-3, with 7 bases identical to TRBD2. Germline CDR1 reads SGHRS; CDR2 reads YFSETQ. The CDR3 runs to 15 residues. J gave up 1 base and V 0 bases, and 2 bases lay outside the gene matches. The CDR3 nucleotides read TGCGCCAGCAGCTTGGGGGACTATCGCACAGATACGCAGTATTTT. Translation: CASSLGDYRTDTQYF.

This chain links TRBV29-1 with TRBJ2-4; 10 bases are shared with TRBD1. Per germline, CDR1 SQVTM and CDR2 ANQGSEA. The length of the CDR3 is 14 residues. J gave up 3 bases and V 7 bases, and 6 bases lay outside the gene matches. The chain's CDR3 is CSALDRGRKNIQYF. Here the CDR3 DNA reads TGCAGCGCGCTAGACAGGGGGCGCAAAAACATTCAGTACTTC.

This chain uses TRBV10-2 with TRBJ2-5; D gene ambiguous. There are 13 residues in the CDR3. The V and J ends lost 1 base and 1 base respectively, with 4 bases between them. Germline loops: CDR1 WSHSY, CDR2 SAAADI. Here the CDR3 reads CASSEFFQETQYF. The CDR3 DNA reads TGCGCCAGCAGTGAGTTCTTCCAAGAGACCCAGTACTTC.

The chain carries TRBV11-2 and TRBJ1-1, with TRBD1 as a possible D gene (5 bases). Germline lookup yields CDR1 SGHAT and CDR2 FQNNGV. There are 16 residues in the CDR3. Trimming took 1 base from V and 4 from J, leaving 16 bases between them. The CDR3 sequence: CASSLGVRRGGTEAFF. The CDR3 DNA follows: TGTGCCAGCAGCTTAGGAGTACGTCGGGGGGGCACTGAAGCTTTCTTT.

The rearrangement links TRBV5-1 to TRBJ2-1; D remains ambiguous. V lost 0 bases and J lost 6, with 4 bases in between. CDR3 length: 12 residues. Germline lookup yields CDR1 SGHRS and CDR2 YFSETQ. The CDR3 sequence is CASSLDLNEQFF. CDR3 sequence (DNA): TGCGCCAGCAGCTTGGATCTCAATGAGCAGTTCTTC.

The rearrangement links TRBV28 to TRBJ1-5; 7 nucleotides match TRBD1. Germline V lookup: CDR1 MDHEN, CDR2 SYDVKM. The CDR3 runs 15 residues. V was clipped by 8 bases and J by 4 bases; unmatched bases: 11. The CDR3, as DNA: TGTGCCAGCCTTCAACGGGACAGTTATAATCAGCCCCAGCATTTT. Its protein product is CASLQRDSYNQPQHF.

V and J are TRBV2 and TRBJ2-7, with a tentative D call TRBD1 (7 bases). The CDR3 is 15 residues long. Trimming shortened V by 8 bases and J by 4 bases, and 21 bases separated the two germline ends. Per germline, CDR1 SNHLY and CDR2 FYNNEI. The CDR3 spells CASPPEGGQRYEQYF. In DNA form, the CDR3 reads TGTGCCAGCCCTCCCGAGGGGGGACAGAGGTACGAGCAGTACTTC.

This clone has just a few counts. V usage is TRBV2 and J usage is TRBJ2-7, with D tentatively TRBD2 (6 bases). The CDR3 runs to 15 residues. Germline assignment: CDR1 SNHLY and CDR2 FYNNEI. V shed 7 bases and J shed 0 bases, with 16 bases lying between them. The CDR3 region has the DNA TGTGCCAGCACCCCCGGGACTGCCCTCTCCTACGAGCAGTACTTC. Translating gives CASTPGTALSYEQYF.

The chain joins TRBV13 to TRBJ1-3, with TRBD1 identical over 7 bases. The ends lost 5 bases at V and 8 bases at J; junction bases unmatched: 6. Germline V gene data show CDR1 as PRHDT and CDR2 as FYEKMQ (reference sequence). The CDR3 runs 13 residues. CDR3 residues: CASSARQGHTIYF. CDR3 DNA: TGTGCCAGCAGCGCCCGACAGGGACACACCATATATTTT.

The chain is built from TRBV21-1 and TRBJ2-7; the DNA was not used to check the table's D call, TRBD1. TRBV21-1 is classified as a pseudogene. This CDR3 has 13 amino acids. The CDR3 reads CASSKAHSYEQYF. CDR3 nucleotides: TGTGCCAGCAGCAAGGCACACTCCTACGAGCAGTACTTC.

The chain recombines TRBV5-4 with TRBJ1-2; 7 bases align to TRBD1. The trim removed 9 bases at V and 4 bases at J, leaving 12 bases unmatched. The CDR3 covers 14 residues. Per germline, CDR1 SGHNT and CDR2 YYREEE (reference sequence). The CDR3 is CAIGLDRKSYGYTF. The CDR3 DNA follows: TGTGCCATAGGATTGGACAGGAAGAGCTATGGCTACACCTTC.

V gene TRBV9 combines with J gene TRBJ2-4; D possibly corresponds to TRBD2 (5 bases). With 0 bases removed from V and 3 bases from J, the gap between germline ends came to 10 bases. The CDR3 is made up of 15 amino acids. Germline lookup yields CDR1 SGDLS and CDR2 YYNGEE. The CDR3 sequence is CASSVGGYDKNIQYF. The CDR3 bases are TGTGCCAGCAGCGTAGGAGGGTACGACAAAAACATTCAGTACTTC.

V is TRBV5-1 and J is TRBJ2-5; no clear D gene. The CDR3 contains 14 residues. Germline V CDR1 and CDR2: SGHRS, YFSETQ. V was trimmed by 4 bases and J by 1 base, leaving 11 bases between them. This chain's CDR3 is CASSPRPSQETQYF. The CDR3 nucleotides are TGCGCCAGCAGCCCCCGACCTAGCCAAGAGACCCAGTACTTC.

The V and J genes are TRBV29-1 and TRBJ1-1; 7 bases agree with TRBD1. V shed 7 bases and J 0 bases; nucleotides not matched to a gene: 8. CDR1 is SQVTM, CDR2 ANQGSEA, per germline. The CDR3 sequence is 14 residues long. CDR3 in amino acids: CSARDSTLNTEAFF. The CDR3 region has the DNA TGCAGCGCCCGGGACAGCACTTTGAACACTGAAGCTTTCTTT.

The V gene is TRBV5-4, the J gene TRBJ2-2, with TRBD1 matching 8 bases. CDR1 is SGHNT, CDR2 YYREEE, per germline (reference sequence). Trimming took 0 bases from V and 3 from J; bases not matched to a gene: 1. CDR3 length: 15 amino acids. The CDR3 is CASSLGQGYTGELFF. The CDR3 DNA reads as TGTGCCAGCAGCTTGGGACAGGGGTACACCGGGGAGCTGTTTTTT.

This clone was recorded only once. This rearrangement joins TRBV4-1 to TRBJ2-3; 9 nucleotides agree with TRBD1. With 3 bases clipped from V and 1 base from J, the junction kept 8 bases outside the gene matches. The CDR3 runs to 17 residues. Germline assignment: CDR1 MGHRA and CDR2 YSYEKL. The CDR3 DNA sequence: TGCGCCAGCAGCCATAATCCGGGACAGGGCCGCACAGATACGCAGTATTTT. Protein product: CASSHNPGQGRTDTQYF.

The chain recombines TRBV6-1 with TRBJ2-3; TRBD2 matches at 10 bases. The CDR3 runs to 16 residues. J was trimmed by 1 base and V by 1 base; bases with no gene match: 2. Germline CDR1 is MNHNS and CDR2 is SASEGT. CDR3 sequence reads: CASSEVLAGGTDTQYF. DNA of the CDR3: TGTGCCAGCAGTGAAGTGCTAGCGGGAGGCACAGATACGCAGTATTTT.

The V gene is TRBV9, the J gene TRBJ2-2; 11 nucleotides line up with TRBD1. Germline V gives CDR1 SGDLS, CDR2 YYNGEE. The CDR3 contains 17 residues. Trimming removed 4 bases from V and 7 bases from J; junction bases left unmatched: 12. CDR3 protein: CASSRARDRGLFGELFF. DNA for the CDR3: TGTGCCAGCAGCCGGGCCAGGGACAGGGGGTTGTTCGGGGAGCTGTTTTTT.

The chain recombines TRBV2 with TRBJ1-3, with 7 bases lining up with TRBD1. The germline V gene has CDR1 SNHLY and CDR2 FYNNEI. CDR3 length: 15 amino acids. The J segment lost 8 bases and the V segment lost 8 bases, leaving 15 bases of the junction unmatched. Written as DNA, the CDR3 is TGTGCCAGCTTAGACTCGACAGGGCTTAGACACACCATATATTTT. Amino acid sequence: CASLDSTGLRHTIYF.

This clone came up once. The chain joins TRBV5-6 to TRBJ2-5; D is perhaps TRBD1 (6 bases). V was cut by 1 base and J by 5 bases, with 15 bases left in between. CDR1 and CDR2 from the germline V gene are SGHDT and YYEEEE. This CDR3 comprises 15 residues. CDR3 in amino acids: CASSLRQGHRETQYF. The CDR3 DNA is TGTGCCAGCAGCTTGAGGCAGGGGCATAGGGAGACCCAGTACTTC.

The count of this clone is one. The chain joins TRBV28 to TRBJ2-7; a possible D gene is TRBD1 (6 bases). The CDR3 is 14 residues long. Germline CDR1 is MDHEN and CDR2 is SYDVKM. With 8 bases removed from V and 0 bases from J, the gap between germline ends came to 14 bases. CDR3 residues: CASQGSPNSYEQYF. CDR3 bases: TGTGCCAGCCAGGGGTCGCCTAACTCCTACGAGCAGTACTTC.

A single count supports this clone. The gene calls are TRBV10-2 and TRBJ2-7, with D hard to call. Trimming shortened V by 8 bases and J by 4 bases, and 6 bases separated the two germline ends. The CDR3 has 10 amino acids. Germline V gives CDR1 WSHSY, CDR2 SAAADI. This CDR3 is CASAQYEQYF. The CDR3 DNA reads TGCGCCAGCGCACAATACGAGCAGTACTTC.

This clone occurred a few times. V and J are TRBV27 and TRBJ2-7; tentative D call: TRBD1 (6 bases). This CDR3 contains 14 residues. V was shortened by 6 bases and J by 9 bases, with 21 bases between the two germline ends. The V gene's germline CDR1 is MNHEY and CDR2 SMNVEV (reference sequence). The CDR3 DNA follows: TGTGCCAGCAGACCAGGGGCGGTAGGTACGGGGCAGTACTTC. It yields the protein CASRPGAVGTGQYF.

CDR3: CASRRKATLQETQYF. CDR3 bases: TGCGCCAGTCGCAGGAAGGCTACTTTACAAGAGACCCAGTACTTC. This chain uses TRBV10-2 with TRBJ2-5; D gene ambiguous. V lost 9 bases, J lost 2 bases, and 19 bases lay in between. Germline V gene data show CDR1 as WSHSY and CDR2 as SAAADI. The CDR3 is made up of 15 amino acids.

This clone came up a few times. The chain couples TRBV27 to TRBJ2-3, with TRBD1 matching over 9 bases. J was trimmed by 3 bases and V by 7 bases; bases with no gene match: 8. This CDR3 region has 15 residues. Looked up from germline, CDR1 is MNHEY and CDR2 is SMNVEV (reference sequence). CDR3 nucleotides: TGTGCCAGCACAAAGTTCGGGACAGGGACAGATACGCAGTATTTT. Its protein is CASTKFGTGTDTQYF.

V gene TRBV11-2 combines with J gene TRBJ2-1; 11 bases agree with TRBD2. The CDR3 totals 14 residues. Germline loops: CDR1 SGHAT, CDR2 FQNNGV. V dropped 7 bases and J dropped 7; count of bases not matched to a gene: 6. DNA of the CDR3: TGTGCCAGCACCTTTCTAGCGGGAGGAAATGAGCAGTTCTTC. Its translation is CASTFLAGGNEQFF.

The V gene is TRBV2, the J gene TRBJ2-3; 8 nucleotides agree with TRBD2. The CDR3 consists of 16 residues. CDR1 is SNHLY and CDR2 is FYNNEI in the germline V gene. The junction had 9 bases not matched to a gene; V was cut back by 4 bases and J by 3 bases. In nucleotides, the CDR3 is TGTGCCAGCAGTGTAGATAGCGGGGCGGGTACAGATACGCAGTATTTT. It specifies CASSVDSGAGTDTQYF.

The chain carries TRBV19 and TRBJ2-5; D may be TRBD1 (5 bases). V was trimmed by 9 bases and J by 0 bases, leaving 17 bases between them. CDR3 length: 15 amino acids. Germline-derived CDR1 and CDR2 are LNHDA and SQIVND (reference sequence). CDR3 nucleotide sequence: TGTGCCAGGTCCCCGACGGACACGTACCAAGAGACCCAGTACTTC. This sequence encodes CARSPTDTYQETQYF.

This clone was picked up one time. The V gene is TRBV7-8, the J gene TRBJ1-2; a possible D gene is TRBD1 (6 bases). This CDR3 has 14 amino acids. The germline V gene has CDR1 SGHVS and CDR2 FQNEAQ. Trimming took off 4 bases at V and 8 bases at J, with 17 bases between the two ends. CDR3 nucleotide sequence: TGTGCCAGCAGCTCCGCCAGGGGCGTTTACGGCTACACCTTC. It yields the protein CASSSARGVYGYTF.

This clone has only one observation. This chain connects TRBV5-1 to TRBJ1-3, with D unclear. V lost 0 bases and J lost 0, with 7 bases in between. The CDR3 contains 15 residues. Germline CDR1 SGHRS, CDR2 YFSETQ. In DNA form, the CDR3 reads TGCGCCAGCAGCTTGGACAGTTTCTCTGGAAACACCATATATTTT. Its translation: CASSLDSFSGNTIYF. Complete variable domain (other parts from reference TRBV5-1 and TRBJ1-3): KAGVTQTPRYLIKTRGQQVTLSCSPISGHRSVSWYQQTPGQGLQFLFEYFSETQRNKGNFPGRFSGRQFSNSRSEMNVSTLELGDSALYLCASSLDSFSGNTIYFGEGSWLTVV.

The count of this clone is one. This chain uses TRBV2 with TRBJ1-4; D not certain. The CDR3 is 18 residues long. V was trimmed by 4 bases and J by 6 bases, leaving 24 bases between them. Germline CDR1 reads SNHLY; CDR2 reads FYNNEI. For the CDR3, the DNA is TGTGCCAGCAGTGGGTCGGGGTTCCCTGGGGAGGATGATGAAAAACTGTTTTTT. Its translation is CASSGSGFPGEDDEKLFF. The entire variable domain, with the rest obtained from reference TRBV2 and TRBJ1-4, is as follows: EPEVTQTPSHQVTQMGQEVILRCVPISNHLYFYWYRQILGQKVEFLVSFYNNEISEKSEIFDDQFSVERPDGSNFTLKIRSTKLEDSAMYFCASSGSGFPGEDDEKLFFGSGTQLSVL.